This T cell receptor (beta chain) was identified in a study of CD8 T cells in ankylosing spondylitis. Study-level results: Clones tied to disease were said to be significantly enriched in matched ankylosing spondylitis synovial fluid.

Of note for this clonotype: Antigen: not known.

There are 14 residues in the CDR3. The V end lost 1 base, the J end lost 5 bases, and 11 bases lay between the germline ends. Germline CDR1 and CDR2: SEHNR and FQNEAQ (reference sequence). Quantitative 5'-RACE with molecular barcodes generated TCR beta libraries. Using its own MiXCR run on the 5' RACE reads, TCRdb lists one record per CDR3 protein. Here the sample spans about 250,000 distinct CDR3 sequences, approximately 30% being singletons. Specimen: blood, either unsorted or a sorted T cell fraction (not recorded which). This TCR derives from a male donor with ankylosing spondylitis or in good health (not recorded which). The rearrangement links TRBV7-9 to TRBJ2-5, with D possibly being TRBD2 (6 bases). CDR3 DNA: TGTGCCAGCAGCTTAGTACGCCTAGCGGAGACCCAGTACTTC. This encodes CASSLVRLAETQYF.